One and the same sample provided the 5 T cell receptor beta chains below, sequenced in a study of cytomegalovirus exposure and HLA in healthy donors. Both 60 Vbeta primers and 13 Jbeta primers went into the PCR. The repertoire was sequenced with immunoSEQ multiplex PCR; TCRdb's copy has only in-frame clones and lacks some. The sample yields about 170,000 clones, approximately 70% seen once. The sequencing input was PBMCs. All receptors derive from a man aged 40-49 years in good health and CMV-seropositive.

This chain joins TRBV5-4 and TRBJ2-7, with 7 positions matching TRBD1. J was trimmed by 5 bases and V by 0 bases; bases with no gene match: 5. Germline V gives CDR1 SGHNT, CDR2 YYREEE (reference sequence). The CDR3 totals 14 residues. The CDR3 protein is CASSLEGGRNEQYF. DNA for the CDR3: TGTGCCAGCAGCTTGGAAGGGGGCCGCAACGAGCAGTACTTC. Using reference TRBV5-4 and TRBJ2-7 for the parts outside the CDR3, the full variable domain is ETGVTQSPTHLIKTRGQQVTLRCSSQSGHNTVSWYQQALGQGPQFIFQYYREEENGRGNFPPRFSGLQFPNYSSELNVNALELDDSALYLCASSLEGGRNEQYFGPGTRLTVT.

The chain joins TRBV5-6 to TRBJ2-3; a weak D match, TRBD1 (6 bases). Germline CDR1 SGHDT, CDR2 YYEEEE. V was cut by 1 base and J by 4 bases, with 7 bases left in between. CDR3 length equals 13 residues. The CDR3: CASSLTGSDTQYF. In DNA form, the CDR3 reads TGTGCCAGCAGCTTGACAGGGTCAGATACGCAGTATTTT.

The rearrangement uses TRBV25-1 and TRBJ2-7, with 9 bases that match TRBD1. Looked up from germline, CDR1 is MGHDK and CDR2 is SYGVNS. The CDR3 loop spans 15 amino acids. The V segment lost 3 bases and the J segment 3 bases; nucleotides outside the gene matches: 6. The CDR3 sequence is CASSDGGTGRYEQYF. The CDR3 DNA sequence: TGTGCCAGCAGTGATGGCGGGACAGGGCGCTACGAGCAGTACTTC.

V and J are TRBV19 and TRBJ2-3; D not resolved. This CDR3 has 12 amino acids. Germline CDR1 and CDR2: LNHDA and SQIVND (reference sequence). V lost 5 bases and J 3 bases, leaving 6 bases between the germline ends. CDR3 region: CASSPRTDTQYF. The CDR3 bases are TGTGCCAGTAGTCCCCGGACAGATACGCAGTATTTT.

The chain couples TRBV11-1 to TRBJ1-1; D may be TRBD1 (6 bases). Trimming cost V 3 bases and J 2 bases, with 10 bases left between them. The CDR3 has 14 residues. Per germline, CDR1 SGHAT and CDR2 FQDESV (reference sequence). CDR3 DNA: TGTGCCAGCAGCTTTCGACAGGTTAACACTGAAGCTTTCTTT. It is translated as CASSFRQVNTEAFF. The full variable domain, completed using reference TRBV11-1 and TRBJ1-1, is EAEVAQSPRYKITEKSQAVAFWCDPISGHATLYWYRQILGQGPELLVQFQDESVVDDSQLPKDRFSAERLKGVDSTLKIQPAELGDSAMYLCASSFRQVNTEAFFGQGTRLTVV.